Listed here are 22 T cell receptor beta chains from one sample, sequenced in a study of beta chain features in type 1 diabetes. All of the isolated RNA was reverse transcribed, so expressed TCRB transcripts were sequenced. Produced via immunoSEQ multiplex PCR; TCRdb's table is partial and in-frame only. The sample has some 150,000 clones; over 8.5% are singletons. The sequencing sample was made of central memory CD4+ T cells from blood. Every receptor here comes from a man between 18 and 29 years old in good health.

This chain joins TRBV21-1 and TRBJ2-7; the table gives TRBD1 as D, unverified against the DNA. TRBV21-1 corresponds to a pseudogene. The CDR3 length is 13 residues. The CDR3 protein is CASSRRQLVEQYF. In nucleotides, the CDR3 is TGTGCCAGCAGCAGGAGACAGTTAGTCGAGCAGTACTTC.

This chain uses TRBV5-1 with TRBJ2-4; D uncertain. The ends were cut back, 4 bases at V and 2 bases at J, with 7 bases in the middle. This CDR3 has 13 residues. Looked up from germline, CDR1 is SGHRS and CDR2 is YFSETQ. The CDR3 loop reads CASSPKPKNIQYF. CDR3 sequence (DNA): TGCGCCAGCAGCCCCAAACCCAAAAACATTCAGTACTTC.

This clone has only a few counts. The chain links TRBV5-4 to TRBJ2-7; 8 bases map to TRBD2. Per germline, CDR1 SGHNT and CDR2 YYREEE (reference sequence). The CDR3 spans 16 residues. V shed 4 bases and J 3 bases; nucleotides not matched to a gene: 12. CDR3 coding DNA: TGTGCCAGCAGCCCGCGGGGCGGGGGGTCGTTCTACGAGCAGTACTTC. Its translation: CASSPRGGGSFYEQYF.

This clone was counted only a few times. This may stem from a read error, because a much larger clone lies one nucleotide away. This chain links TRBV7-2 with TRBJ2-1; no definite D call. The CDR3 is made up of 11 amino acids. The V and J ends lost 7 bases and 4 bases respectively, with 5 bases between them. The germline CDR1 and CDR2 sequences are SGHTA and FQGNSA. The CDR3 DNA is TGTGCCAGCACCTTTTACAATGAGCAGTTCTTC. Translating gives CASTFYNEQFF.

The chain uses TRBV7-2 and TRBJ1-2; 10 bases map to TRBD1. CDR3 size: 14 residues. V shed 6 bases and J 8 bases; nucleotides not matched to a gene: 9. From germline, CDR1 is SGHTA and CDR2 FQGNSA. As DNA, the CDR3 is TGTGCCAGCAGTCCGGACAGGGGGGAGAGGGGCTACACCTTC. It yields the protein CASSPDRGERGYTF.

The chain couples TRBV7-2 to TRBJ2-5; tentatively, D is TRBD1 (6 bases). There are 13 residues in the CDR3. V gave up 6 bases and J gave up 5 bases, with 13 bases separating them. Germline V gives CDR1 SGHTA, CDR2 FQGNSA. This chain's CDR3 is CASRTGWMETQYF. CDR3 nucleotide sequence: TGTGCCAGCAGGACAGGTTGGATGGAGACCCAGTACTTC.

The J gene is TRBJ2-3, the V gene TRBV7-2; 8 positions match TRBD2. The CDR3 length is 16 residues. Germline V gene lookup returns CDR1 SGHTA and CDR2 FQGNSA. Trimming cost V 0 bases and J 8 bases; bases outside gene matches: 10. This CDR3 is CASSLAVSGGMGTQYF. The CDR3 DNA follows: TGTGCCAGCAGCTTAGCCGTGAGCGGGGGTATGGGTACGCAGTATTTT.

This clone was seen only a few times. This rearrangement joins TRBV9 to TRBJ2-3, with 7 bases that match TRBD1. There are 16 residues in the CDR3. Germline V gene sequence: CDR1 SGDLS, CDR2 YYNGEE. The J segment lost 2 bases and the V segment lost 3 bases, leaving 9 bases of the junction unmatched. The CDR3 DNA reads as TGTGCCAGCAGCGCCGCAGGGGGAGAGGACACAGATACGCAGTATTTT. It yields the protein CASSAAGGEDTDTQYF.

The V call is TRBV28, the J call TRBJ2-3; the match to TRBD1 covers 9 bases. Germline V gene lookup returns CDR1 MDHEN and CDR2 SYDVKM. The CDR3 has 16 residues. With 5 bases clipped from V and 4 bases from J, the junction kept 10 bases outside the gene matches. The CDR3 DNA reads TGTGCCAGCAGTGGGAGGACAGGGGTCATTGCAGATACGCAGTATTTT. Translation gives CASSGRTGVIADTQYF. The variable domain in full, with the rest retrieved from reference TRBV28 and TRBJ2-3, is DVKVTQSSRYLVKRTGEKVFLECVQDMDHENMFWYRQDPGLGLRLIYFSYDVKMKEKGDIPEGYSVSREKKERFSLILESASTNQTSMYLCASSGRTGVIADTQYFGPGTRLTVL.

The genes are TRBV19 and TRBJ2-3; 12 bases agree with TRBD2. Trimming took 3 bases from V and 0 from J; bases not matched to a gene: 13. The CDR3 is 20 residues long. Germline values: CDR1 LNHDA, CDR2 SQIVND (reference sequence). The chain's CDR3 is CASSMASLTSGSPSTDTQYF. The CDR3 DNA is TGTGCCAGTAGTATGGCATCCCTGACTAGCGGGAGTCCAAGCACAGATACGCAGTATTTT.

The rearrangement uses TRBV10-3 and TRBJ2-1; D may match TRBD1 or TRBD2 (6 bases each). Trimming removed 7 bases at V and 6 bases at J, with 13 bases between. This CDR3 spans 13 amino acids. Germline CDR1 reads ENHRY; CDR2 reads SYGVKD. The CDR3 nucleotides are TGTGCCATCATGGGGGGCAAGGGCAATGAGCAGTTCTTC. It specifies CAIMGGKGNEQFF.

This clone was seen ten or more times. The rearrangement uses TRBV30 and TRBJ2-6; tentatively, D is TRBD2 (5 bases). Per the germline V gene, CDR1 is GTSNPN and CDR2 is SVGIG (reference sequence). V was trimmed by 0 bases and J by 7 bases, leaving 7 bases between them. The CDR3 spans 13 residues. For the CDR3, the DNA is TGTGCCTGGAGTGTACGGGGTGCCAACGTCCTGACTTTC. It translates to CAWSVRGANVLTF.

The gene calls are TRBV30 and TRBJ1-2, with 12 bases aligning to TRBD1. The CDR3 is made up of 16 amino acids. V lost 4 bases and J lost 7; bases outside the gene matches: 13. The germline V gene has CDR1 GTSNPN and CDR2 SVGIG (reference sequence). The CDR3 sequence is CAWMGDRGLTPTGYTF. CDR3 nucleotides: TGTGCCTGGATGGGGGACAGGGGGCTTACCCCGACTGGCTACACCTTC.

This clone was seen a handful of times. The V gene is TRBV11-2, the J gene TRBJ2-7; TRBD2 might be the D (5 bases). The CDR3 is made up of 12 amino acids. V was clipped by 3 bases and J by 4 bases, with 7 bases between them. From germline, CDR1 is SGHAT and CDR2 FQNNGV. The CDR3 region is CASSFEGYEQYF. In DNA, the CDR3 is TGTGCCAGCAGCTTTGAGGGATACGAGCAGTACTTC.

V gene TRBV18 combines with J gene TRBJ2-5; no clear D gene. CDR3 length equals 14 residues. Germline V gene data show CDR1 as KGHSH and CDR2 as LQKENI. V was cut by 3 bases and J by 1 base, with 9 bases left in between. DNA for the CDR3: TGTGCCAGCTCACCTAGCTCCAGCCAAGAGACCCAGTACTTC. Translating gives CASSPSSSQETQYF.

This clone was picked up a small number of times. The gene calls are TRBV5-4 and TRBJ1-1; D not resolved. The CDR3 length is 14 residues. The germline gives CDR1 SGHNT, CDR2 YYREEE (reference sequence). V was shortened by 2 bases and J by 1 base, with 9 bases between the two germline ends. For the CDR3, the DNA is TGTGCCAGCAGCTTAGCGGTCGCGAACACTGAAGCTTTCTTT. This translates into CASSLAVANTEAFF. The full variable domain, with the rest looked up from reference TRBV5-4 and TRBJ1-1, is ETGVTQSPTHLIKTRGQQVTLRCSSQSGHNTVSWYQQALGQGPQFIFQYYREEENGRGNFPPRFSGLQFPNYSSELNVNALELDDSALYLCASSLAVANTEAFFGQGTRLTVV.

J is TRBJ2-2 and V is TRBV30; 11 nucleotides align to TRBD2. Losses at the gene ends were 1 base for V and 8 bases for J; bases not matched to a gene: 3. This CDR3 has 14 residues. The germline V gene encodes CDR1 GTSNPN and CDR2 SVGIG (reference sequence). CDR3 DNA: TGTGCCTGGAGTGCGACTAGCGGGGCTGGGGAGCTGTTTTTT. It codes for CAWSATSGAGELFF.

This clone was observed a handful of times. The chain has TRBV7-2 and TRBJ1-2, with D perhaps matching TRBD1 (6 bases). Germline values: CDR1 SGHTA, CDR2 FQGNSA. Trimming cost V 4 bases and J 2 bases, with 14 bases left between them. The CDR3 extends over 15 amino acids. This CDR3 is CASSSTGSKNYGYTF. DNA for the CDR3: TGTGCCAGCAGCTCTACAGGGTCGAAGAACTATGGCTACACCTTC.

The CDR3 region has the DNA TGTGCCAGCTCACCAGAGGCGTCGCAGTTCTTC. It specifies CASSPEASQFF. The genes are TRBV18 and TRBJ2-1; D unresolved. This CDR3 region has 11 residues. Trimming pared 2 bases from V and 12 bases from J, leaving 8 bases between. Germline V gene data show CDR1 as KGHSH and CDR2 as LQKENI.

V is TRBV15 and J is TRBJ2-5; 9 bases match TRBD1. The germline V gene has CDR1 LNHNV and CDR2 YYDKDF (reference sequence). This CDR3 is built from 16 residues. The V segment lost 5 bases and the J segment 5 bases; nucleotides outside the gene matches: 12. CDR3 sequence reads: CATSLRITGGGETQYF. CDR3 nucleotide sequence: TGTGCCACCAGCCTCAGAATCACAGGGGGCGGTGAGACCCAGTACTTC.

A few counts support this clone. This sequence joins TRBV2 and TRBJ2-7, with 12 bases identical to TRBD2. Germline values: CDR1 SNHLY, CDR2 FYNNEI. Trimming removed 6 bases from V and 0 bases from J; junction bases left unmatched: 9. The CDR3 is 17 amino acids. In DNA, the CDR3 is TGTGCCAGCAGCTCCGGGACTAGCGGGTTCCTCTCCTACGAGCAGTACTTC. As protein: CASSSGTSGFLSYEQYF.

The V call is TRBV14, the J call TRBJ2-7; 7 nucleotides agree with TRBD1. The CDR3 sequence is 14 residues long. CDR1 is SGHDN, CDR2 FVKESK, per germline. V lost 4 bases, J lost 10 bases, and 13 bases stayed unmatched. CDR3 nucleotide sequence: TGTGCCAGCAGCCGAGAGACAGGGCATTACCGCCAGTACTTC. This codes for CASSRETGHYRQYF.